This T cell receptor beta chain is drawn from a study of blood T cell repertoires in COVID-19. At the level of the study: The study drew acute and convalescent COVID-19 samples from the United States, Italy and Spain. In each case, the material was cDNA or gDNA derived from T cells, B-cell-depleted T cells, or PBMCs.

Original methodology: Reference gene primer amplification gave nucleated cell count estimates. Measured with immunoSEQ multiplex PCR; TCRdb has only the in-frame clones, and not every one. D and trimming come from the DNA, and the V and J calls and clone size come from that table. The sample contains 50,000 to 70,000 clones, around 86% of which appear only once. CDR3 length equals 14 residues. Germline assignment: CDR1 LNHNV and CDR2 YYDKDF (reference sequence). V dropped 1 base and J dropped 0 bases, with 4 bases sitting between them. The receptor's source is a human donor with active COVID-19. The donor label of this sample is uncertain. The specimen sequenced was peripheral blood. The V and J genes are TRBV15 and TRBJ1-5; no reliable D call. CDR3 nucleotide sequence: TGTGCCACCAGCAGAGGGCTTAGCAATCAGCCCCAGCATTTT. Its translation is CATSRGLSNQPQHF.